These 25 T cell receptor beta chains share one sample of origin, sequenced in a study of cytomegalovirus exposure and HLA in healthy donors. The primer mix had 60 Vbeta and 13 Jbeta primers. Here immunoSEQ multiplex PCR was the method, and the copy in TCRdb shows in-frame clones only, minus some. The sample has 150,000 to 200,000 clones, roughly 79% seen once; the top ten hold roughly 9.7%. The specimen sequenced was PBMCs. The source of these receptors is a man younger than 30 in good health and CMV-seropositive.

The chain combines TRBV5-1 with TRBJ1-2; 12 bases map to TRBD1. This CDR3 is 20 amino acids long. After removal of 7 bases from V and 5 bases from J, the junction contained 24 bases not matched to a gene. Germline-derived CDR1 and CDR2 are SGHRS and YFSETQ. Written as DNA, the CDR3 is TGCGCCAGCGGGGGACAGGGGGCTGTAAGTGGTAGAAACGTAACTTATGGCTACACCTTC. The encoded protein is CASGGQGAVSGRNVTYGYTF.

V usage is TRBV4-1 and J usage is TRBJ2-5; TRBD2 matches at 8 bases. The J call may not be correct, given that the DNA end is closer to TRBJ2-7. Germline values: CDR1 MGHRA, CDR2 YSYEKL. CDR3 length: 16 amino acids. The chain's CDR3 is CASSQFLSGTSYEQYF. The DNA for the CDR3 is TGCGCCAGCAGCCAGTTCCTTAGCGGGACCTCCTACGAGCAGTACTTC.

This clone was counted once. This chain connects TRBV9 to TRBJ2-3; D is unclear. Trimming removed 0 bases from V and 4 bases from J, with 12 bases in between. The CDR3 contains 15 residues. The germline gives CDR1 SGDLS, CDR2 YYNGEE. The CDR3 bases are TGTGCCAGCAGCGTAGCTCCCAGGCCCTCAGATACGCAGTATTTT. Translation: CASSVAPRPSDTQYF.

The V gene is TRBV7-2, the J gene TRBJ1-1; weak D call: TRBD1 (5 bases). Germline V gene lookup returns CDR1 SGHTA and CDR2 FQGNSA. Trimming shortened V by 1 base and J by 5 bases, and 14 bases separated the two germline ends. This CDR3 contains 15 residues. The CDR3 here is CASSLVVGEGTEAFF. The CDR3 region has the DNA TGTGCCAGCAGCTTAGTCGTGGGGGAGGGAACTGAAGCTTTCTTT. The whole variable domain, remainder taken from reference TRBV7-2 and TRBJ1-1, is GAGVSQSPSNKVTEKGKDVELRCDPISGHTALYWYRQSLGQGLEFLIYFQGNSAPDKSGLPSDRFSAERTGGSVSTLTIQRTQQEDSAVYLCASSLVVGEGTEAFFGQGTRLTVV.

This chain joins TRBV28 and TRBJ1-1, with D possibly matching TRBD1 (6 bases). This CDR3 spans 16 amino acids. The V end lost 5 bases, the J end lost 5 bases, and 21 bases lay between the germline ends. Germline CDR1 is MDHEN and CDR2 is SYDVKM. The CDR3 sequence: CASSDMGGAELTEAFF. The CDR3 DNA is TGTGCCAGCAGTGACATGGGGGGGGCCGAACTGACTGAAGCTTTCTTT.

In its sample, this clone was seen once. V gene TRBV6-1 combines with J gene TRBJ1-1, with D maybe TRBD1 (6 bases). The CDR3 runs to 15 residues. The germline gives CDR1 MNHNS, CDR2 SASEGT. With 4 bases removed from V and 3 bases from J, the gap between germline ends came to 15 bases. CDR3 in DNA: TGTGCCAGCAGTGGTTACAGGGCATGGGACACTGAAGCTTTCTTT. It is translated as CASSGYRAWDTEAFF.

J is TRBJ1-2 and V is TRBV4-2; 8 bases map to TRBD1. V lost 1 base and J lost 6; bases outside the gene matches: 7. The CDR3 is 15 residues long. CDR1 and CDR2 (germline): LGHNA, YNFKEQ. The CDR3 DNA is TGTGCCAGCAGCCAAGGGATCACAGGGGGTGATGGCTACACCTTC. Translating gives CASSQGITGGDGYTF.

The CDR3 region has the DNA TGTGCCAGCAGTGAACCTGGGACAAAGAACGTCCTGACTTTC. Translating gives CASSEPGTKNVLTF. The V gene is TRBV25-1, the J gene TRBJ2-6; tentative D call: TRBD1 (6 bases). The CDR3 is 14 amino acids. In germline, CDR1 is MGHDK, CDR2 SYGVNS. The V and J ends lost 2 bases and 10 bases respectively, with 12 bases between them.

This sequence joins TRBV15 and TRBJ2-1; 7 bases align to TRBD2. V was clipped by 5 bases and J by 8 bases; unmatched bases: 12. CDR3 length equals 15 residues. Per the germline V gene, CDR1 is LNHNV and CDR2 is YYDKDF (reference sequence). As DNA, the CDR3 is TGTGCCACCAGCCCCGGGGGGACGTTGACGGATGAGCAGTTCTTC. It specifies CATSPGGTLTDEQFF.

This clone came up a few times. CDR3 DNA sequence: TGTGCCAGCAGCCCGAGCGGAGACAGGGGTTATGGCTACACCTTC. Protein sequence: CASSPSGDRGYGYTF. The chain uses TRBV9 and TRBJ1-2; 8 bases are a match to TRBD1. The CDR3 contains 15 residues. Germline CDR1 SGDLS, CDR2 YYNGEE. Germline trimming cut 4 bases from V and 5 bases from J; bases unmatched to any gene: 10.

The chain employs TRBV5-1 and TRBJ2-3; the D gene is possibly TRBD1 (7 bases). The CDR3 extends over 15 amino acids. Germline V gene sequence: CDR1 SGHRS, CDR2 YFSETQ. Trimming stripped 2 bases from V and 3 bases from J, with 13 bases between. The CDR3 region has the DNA TGCGCCAGCAGCTTCACAGGGGAGGTGACAGATACGCAGTATTTT. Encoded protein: CASSFTGEVTDTQYF.

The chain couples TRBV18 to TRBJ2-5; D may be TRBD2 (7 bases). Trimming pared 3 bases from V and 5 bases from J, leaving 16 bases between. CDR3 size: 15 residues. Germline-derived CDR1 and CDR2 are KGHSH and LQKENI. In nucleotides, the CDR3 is TGTGCCAGCTCACCTCTCGGCGGGGGCTGGGAGACCCAGTACTTC. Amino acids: CASSPLGGGWETQYF.

Written as DNA, the CDR3 is TGTGCCAGCGCGGGGAGGATGAACACTGAAGCTTTCTTT. Residues: CASAGRMNTEAFF. J is TRBJ1-1 and V is TRBV28, with D uncertain. The CDR3 is 13 amino acids. Trimming removed 8 bases from V and 0 bases from J, with 10 bases in between. The V gene's germline CDR1 is MDHEN and CDR2 SYDVKM.

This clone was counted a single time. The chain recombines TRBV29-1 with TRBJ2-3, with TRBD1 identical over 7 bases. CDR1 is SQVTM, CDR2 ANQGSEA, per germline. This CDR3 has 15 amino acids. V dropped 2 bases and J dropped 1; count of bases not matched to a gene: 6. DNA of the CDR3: TGCAGCGTTGAAAGGGGACAGTGGGGCACAGATACGCAGTATTTT. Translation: CSVERGQWGTDTQYF.

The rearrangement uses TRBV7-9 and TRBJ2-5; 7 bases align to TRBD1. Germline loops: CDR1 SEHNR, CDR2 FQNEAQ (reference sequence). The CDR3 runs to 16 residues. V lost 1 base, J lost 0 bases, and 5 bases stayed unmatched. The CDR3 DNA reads TGTGCCAGCAGCTTAGTTGACAGGGAGTACCAAGAGACCCAGTACTTC. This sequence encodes CASSLVDREYQETQYF.

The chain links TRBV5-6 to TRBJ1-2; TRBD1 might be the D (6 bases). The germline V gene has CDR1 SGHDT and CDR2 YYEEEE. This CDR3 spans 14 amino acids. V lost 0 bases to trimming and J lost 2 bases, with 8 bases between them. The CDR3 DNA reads TGTGCCAGCAGCTTGGGCGGGGGCAACTATGGCTACACCTTC. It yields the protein CASSLGGGNYGYTF.

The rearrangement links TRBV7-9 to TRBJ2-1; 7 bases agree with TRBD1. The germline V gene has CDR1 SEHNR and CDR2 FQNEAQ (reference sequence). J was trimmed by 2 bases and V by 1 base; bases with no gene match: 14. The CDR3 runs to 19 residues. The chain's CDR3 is CASSLGTGLFLGAYNEQFF. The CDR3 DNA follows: TGTGCCAGCAGCTTAGGGACAGGCCTTTTCCTTGGCGCCTACAATGAGCAGTTCTTC.

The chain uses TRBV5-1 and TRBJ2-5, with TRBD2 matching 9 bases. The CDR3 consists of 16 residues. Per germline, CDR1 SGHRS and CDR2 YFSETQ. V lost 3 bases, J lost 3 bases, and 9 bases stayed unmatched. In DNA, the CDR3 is TGCGCCAGCAGCTCCAGACTAGCGGAGTGGGAAGAGACCCAGTACTTC. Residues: CASSSRLAEWEETQYF.

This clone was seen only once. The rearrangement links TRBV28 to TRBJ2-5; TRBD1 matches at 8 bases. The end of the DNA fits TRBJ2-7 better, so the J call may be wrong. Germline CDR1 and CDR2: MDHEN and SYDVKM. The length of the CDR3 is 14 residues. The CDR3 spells CASRSGQVTYEQYF. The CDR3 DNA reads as TGTGCCAGCAGATCGGGACAGGTAACCTACGAGCAGTACTTC.

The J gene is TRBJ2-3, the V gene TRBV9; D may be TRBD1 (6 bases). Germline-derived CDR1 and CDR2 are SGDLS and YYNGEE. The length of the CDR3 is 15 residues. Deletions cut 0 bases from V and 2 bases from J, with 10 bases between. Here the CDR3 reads CASSVGGGSTDTQYF. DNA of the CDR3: TGTGCCAGCAGCGTAGGAGGGGGATCCACAGATACGCAGTATTTT.

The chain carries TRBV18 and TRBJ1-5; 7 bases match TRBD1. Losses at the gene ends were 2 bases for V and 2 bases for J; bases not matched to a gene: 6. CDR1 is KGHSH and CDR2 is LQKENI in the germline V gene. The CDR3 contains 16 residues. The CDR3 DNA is TGTGCCAGCTCACCATTGGCAGGGGGAGGCAATCAGCCCCAGCATTTT. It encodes CASSPLAGGGNQPQHF.

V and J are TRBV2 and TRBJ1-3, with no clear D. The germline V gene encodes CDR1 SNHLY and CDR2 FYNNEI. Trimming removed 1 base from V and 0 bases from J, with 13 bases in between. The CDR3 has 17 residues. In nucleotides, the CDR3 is TGTGCCAGCAGTGAAGTCGAAGGAGGAAACTCTGGAAACACCATATATTTT. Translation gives CASSEVEGGNSGNTIYF.

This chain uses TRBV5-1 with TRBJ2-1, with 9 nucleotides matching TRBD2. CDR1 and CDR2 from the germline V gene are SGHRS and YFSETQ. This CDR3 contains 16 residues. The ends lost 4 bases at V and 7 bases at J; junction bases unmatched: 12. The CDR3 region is CASSPRAGGMGNEQFF. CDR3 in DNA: TGCGCCAGCAGCCCTCGAGCGGGAGGTATGGGAAATGAGCAGTTCTTC.

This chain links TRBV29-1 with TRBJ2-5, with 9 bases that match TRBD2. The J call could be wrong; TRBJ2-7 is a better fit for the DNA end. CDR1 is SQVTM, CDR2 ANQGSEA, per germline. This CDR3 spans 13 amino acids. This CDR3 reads CSAGPGLAYEQYF. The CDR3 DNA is TGCAGCGCCGGTCCGGGACTAGCTTACGAGCAGTACTTC.

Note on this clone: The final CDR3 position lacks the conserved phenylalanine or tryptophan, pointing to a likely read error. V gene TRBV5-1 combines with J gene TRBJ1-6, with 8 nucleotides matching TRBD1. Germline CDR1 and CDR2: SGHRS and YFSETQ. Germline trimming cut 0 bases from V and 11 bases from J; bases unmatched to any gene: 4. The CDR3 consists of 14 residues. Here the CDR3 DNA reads TGCGCCAGCAGCTTGGGGACAGGGATAACACCCCTCCACCTT. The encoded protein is CASSLGTGITPLHL.